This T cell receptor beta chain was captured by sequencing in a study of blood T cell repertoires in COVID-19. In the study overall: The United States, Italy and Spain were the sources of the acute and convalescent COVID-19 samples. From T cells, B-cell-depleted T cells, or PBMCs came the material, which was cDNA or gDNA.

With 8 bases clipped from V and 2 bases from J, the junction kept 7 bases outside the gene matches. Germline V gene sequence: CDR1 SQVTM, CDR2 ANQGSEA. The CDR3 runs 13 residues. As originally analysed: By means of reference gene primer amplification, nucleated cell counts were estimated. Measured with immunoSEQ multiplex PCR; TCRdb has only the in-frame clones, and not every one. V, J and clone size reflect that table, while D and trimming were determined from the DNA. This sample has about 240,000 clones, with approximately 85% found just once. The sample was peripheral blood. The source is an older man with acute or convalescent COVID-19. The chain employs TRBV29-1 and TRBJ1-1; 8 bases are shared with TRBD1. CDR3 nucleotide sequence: TGCAGCCACCGGACAGGGATTAACACTGAAGCTTTCTTT. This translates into CSHRTGINTEAFF.